This T cell receptor beta chain emerged from a study of OX40 agonist ivuxolimab in advanced cancers. Profiled with immunoSEQ multiplex PCR; TCRdb holds only in-frame clones, not every one. The sample includes some 66,000 clones, under 85% of them seen just once. Study-wide results and limits: The average count of expanded clones was higher among CD8+ T cells than among CD4+.

Turning to this clone: Antigen: not known.

This CDR3 is 15 amino acids long. CDR1 and CDR2 (germline): SGHRS, YFSETQ. Trimming removed 4 bases at V and 3 bases at J, with 16 bases between. This receptor was taken from an adult with an advanced solid tumor such as melanoma, head and neck, liver or kidney cancer. The rearrangement uses TRBV5-1 and TRBJ1-2, with D possibly being TRBD1 (6 bases). Specimen: CD4+ or CD8+ T cells sorted from blood, collected in a trial of the OX40 agonist ivuxolimab. Here the CDR3 reads CASSQGGAQHYGYTF. In DNA form, the CDR3 reads TGCGCCAGCAGCCAAGGGGGGGCGCAGCACTATGGCTACACCTTC. Looking up the rest from reference TRBV5-1 and TRBJ1-2 gives the full variable domain: KAGVTQTPRYLIKTRGQQVTLSCSPISGHRSVSWYQQTPGQGLQFLFEYFSETQRNKGNFPGRFSGRQFSNSRSEMNVSTLELGDSALYLCASSQGGAQHYGYTFGSGTRLTVV.